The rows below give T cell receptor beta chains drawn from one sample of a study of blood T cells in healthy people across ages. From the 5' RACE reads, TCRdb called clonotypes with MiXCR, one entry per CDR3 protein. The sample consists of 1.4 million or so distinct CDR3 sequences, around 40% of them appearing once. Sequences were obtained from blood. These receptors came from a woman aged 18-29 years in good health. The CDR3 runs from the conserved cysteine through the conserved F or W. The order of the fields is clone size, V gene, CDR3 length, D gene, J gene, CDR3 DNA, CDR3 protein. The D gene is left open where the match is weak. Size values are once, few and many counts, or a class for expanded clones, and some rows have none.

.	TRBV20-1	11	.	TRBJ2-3	TGCAGTGCCAGGTGGGGGCCAACGAAGTATTTT	CSARWGPTKYF
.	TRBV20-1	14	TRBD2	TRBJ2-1	TGCAGTGCTAGACCCCCGGGACTAGCGGGAAGTCAGTTCTTC	CSARPPGLAGSQFF
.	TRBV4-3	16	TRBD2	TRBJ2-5	TGCGCCAGCAGCCAAGATAGGGCGGGAGATCAAGAGACCCAGTACTTC	CASSQDRAGDQETQYF
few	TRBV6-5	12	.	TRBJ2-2	TGTGCCAGCAGTTACCTTTCCGGGGAGCTGTTTTTT	CASSYLSGELFF
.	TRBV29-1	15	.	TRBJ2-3	TGCAGCGTTCCCACTTGGGGGGCGGAACTCGATACGCAGTATTTT	CSVPTWGAELDTQYF
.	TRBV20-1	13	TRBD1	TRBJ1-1	TGCAGTGCTAGAGTACAGGGGGCGACTGAAGCTTTCTTT	CSARVQGATEAFF
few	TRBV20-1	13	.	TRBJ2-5	TGCAGTGCTAGAGGGGTCGGTCAAGAGACCCAGTACTTC	CSARGVGQETQYF
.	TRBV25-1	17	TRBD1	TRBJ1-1	TGTGCCAGCAGTGCGGGGACAGGGGACTACGGGAACACTGAAGCTTTCTTT	CASSAGTGDYGNTEAFF
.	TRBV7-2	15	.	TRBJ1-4	TGTGCCAGCAGCTTAGGGGTGGATCAAGCGGAAAAACTGTTTTTT	CASSLGVDQAEKLFF
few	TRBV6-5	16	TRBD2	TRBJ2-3	TGTGCCAGCAGTTCCCCGGCTAGCGGGAGACCAGATACGCAGTATTTT	CASSSPASGRPDTQYF
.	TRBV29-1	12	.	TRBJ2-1	TGCAGCGTTGGCGACGGGAACATTGAGCAGTTCTTC	CSVGDGNIEQFF
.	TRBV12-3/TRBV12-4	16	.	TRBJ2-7	TGTGCCAGCAGCCCTGACCGCGGGGGCCTCTTAGGGGAGCAGTACTTC	CASSPDRGGLLGEQYF
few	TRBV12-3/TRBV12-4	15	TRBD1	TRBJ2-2	TGTGCCAGCAGTAAACAGGGGGCGGTCACCGGGGAGCTGTTTTTT	CASSKQGAVTGELFF
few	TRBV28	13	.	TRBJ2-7	TGTGCCAGCATCGAAAGGGGCTTCGACGAGCAGTACTTC	CASIERGFDEQYF
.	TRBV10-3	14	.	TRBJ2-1	TGTGCCATCAGTTCCCGGGACGGATTCAATGAGCAGTTCTTC	CAISSRDGFNEQFF
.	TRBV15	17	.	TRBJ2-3	TGTGCCACCAGCAGAGATGGGGCAGGACTTGGCACAGATACGCAGTATTTT	CATSRDGAGLGTDTQYF
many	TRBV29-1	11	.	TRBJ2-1	TGCAGCGTAGGGGCCGACGGTGAGCAGTTCTTC	CSVGADGEQFF